Listed here are 11 T cell receptor beta chains from one sample, sequenced in a study of blood T cells in healthy people across ages. A second PCR of about 7 to 11 cycles used a sample-barcoded 5' primer and a J-beta primer mix. MiXCR was run by TCRdb on the 5' RACE reads, yielding one entry per CDR3 protein. The table lists nearly 800,000 distinct CDR3 sequences, approximately 25% of them singletons. This sample also belongs to another study, concerning T cells of mothers and their children.

Sequencing input: blood. The receptors stem from a boy under 18 in good health.

This clonotype was found a few times. DNA for the CDR3: TGTGCCATCAGTGAGTTACAGGGTTCCTCCTATAATTCACCCCTCCACTTT. Amino acids: CAISELQGSSYNSPLHF. This rearrangement joins TRBV10-3 to TRBJ1-6; maybe TRBD1 (6 bases). From germline, CDR1 is ENHRY and CDR2 SYGVKD. This CDR3 spans 17 amino acids. V lost 1 base and J 0 bases, leaving 10 bases between the germline ends.

This clonotype was found many times. The chain carries TRBV6-2 or TRBV6-3 and TRBJ2-7; TRBD1 matches 8 bases. The V gene's germline CDR1 is MNHEY and CDR2 SVGEGT. V was clipped by 6 bases and J by 7 bases; unmatched bases: 11. The CDR3 is made up of 14 amino acids. The CDR3 loop is CASSLGTGVEEQYF. CDR3 nucleotides: TGTGCCAGCAGCCTAGGGACAGGAGTTGAGGAGCAGTACTTC.

The genes are TRBV7-8 and TRBJ2-7, with D perhaps matching TRBD1 or TRBD2 (5 bases each). The CDR3 covers 15 residues. V shed 1 base and J shed 2 bases, with 12 bases lying between them. Germline V gene sequence: CDR1 SGHVS, CDR2 FQNEAQ. Here the CDR3 DNA reads TGTGCCAGCAGCTTAGAGCCGGGGCAGACCTACGAGCAGTACTTC. It encodes CASSLEPGQTYEQYF.

This clonotype was seen more than once but under ten times. The J gene is TRBJ2-3, the V gene TRBV5-1; TRBD2 agrees at 7 bases. The CDR3 is made up of 16 amino acids. V lost 0 bases to trimming and J lost 6 bases; unmatched junction nucleotides: 10. From germline, CDR1 is SGHRS and CDR2 YFSETQ. The DNA of the CDR3 is TGCGCCAGCAGCTTGGTTGCGGGAGCGGTGGCGGATACGCAGTATTTT. Amino acid sequence: CASSLVAGAVADTQYF.

This clonotype appeared a few times. The rearrangement links TRBV6-1 to TRBJ2-6, with 10 bases lining up with TRBD2. CDR3 length equals 18 residues. Germline CDR1 and CDR2: MNHNS and SASEGT. The V and J ends lost 5 bases and 4 bases, in that order; junction bases with no gene match: 11. The CDR3 spells CASSPSLAGLIGANVLTF. For the CDR3, the DNA is TGTGCCAGCAGTCCCTCACTAGCGGGACTGATCGGGGCCAACGTCCTGACTTTC.

The rearrangement links TRBV28 to TRBJ2-7; the match to TRBD1 covers 9 bases. Unmatched junction bases numbered 8, after V lost 5 bases and J lost 0 bases. The CDR3 is 16 amino acids. Germline V lookup: CDR1 MDHEN, CDR2 SYDVKM. This CDR3 is CASSASGTGSSYEQYF. CDR3 sequence (DNA): TGTGCCAGCAGTGCCTCCGGGACAGGGAGCTCCTACGAGCAGTACTTC.

The chain joins TRBV20-1 to TRBJ2-5; 7 bases are a match to TRBD1. The end of the DNA aligns better with TRBJ2-7, so the J call may be wrong. This CDR3 is built from 14 residues. CDR1 and CDR2 from the germline V gene are DFQATT and SNEGSKA (reference sequence). The CDR3 region has the DNA TGCAGTGCTAGAGCCGGGACAGTCCCCTACGAGCAGTACTTC. It yields the protein CSARAGTVPYEQYF.

On this clonotype itself: One junction end does not reproduce the germline sequence, and a read error may be involved. V and J are TRBV5-1 and TRBJ1-1, with a tentative D call TRBD1 (5 bases). The CDR3 is made up of 15 amino acids. Per germline, CDR1 SGHRS and CDR2 YFSETQ. CDR3 sequence: CAGSLAGTPDTEAFF. In DNA, the CDR3 is TGCGCCGGCAGCTTAGCCGGGACCCCGGACACTGAAGCTTTCTTT.

This clonotype has a handful of counts. The chain uses TRBV9 and TRBJ2-1; TRBD2 matches at 8 bases. V dropped 1 base and J dropped 5; count of bases not matched to a gene: 8. The CDR3 runs 16 residues. Germline CDR1 SGDLS, CDR2 YYNGEE. The CDR3 is CASSVLNSGINNEQFF. Here the CDR3 DNA reads TGTGCCAGCAGCGTATTGAATAGCGGGATTAACAATGAGCAGTTCTTC.

The sample holds a few counts of this clonotype. This chain links TRBV4-3 with TRBJ1-2; D is undetermined. This CDR3 has 16 amino acids. The V and J ends lost 0 bases and 3 bases respectively, with 14 bases between them. Germline CDR1 is LGHNA and CDR2 is YSLEER. CDR3 residues: CASSQDRELTYYGYTF. The CDR3 DNA sequence: TGCGCCAGCAGCCAAGACCGGGAACTTACTTACTATGGCTACACCTTC.

The chain combines TRBV29-1 with TRBJ2-7; possible D gene TRBD1, 6 bases. Germline V gene lookup returns CDR1 SQVTM and CDR2 ANQGSEA. The CDR3 totals 17 residues. Trimming left V 0 bases short and J 2 bases short, with 20 bases between. DNA for the CDR3: TGCAGCGTTGAAGATCTCGAGGGCCAGGGGTCCACCTACGAGCAGTACTTC. Encoded protein: CSVEDLEGQGSTYEQYF.